The clone carrying this T cell receptor (beta chain) was counted a few times. Deletions cut 5 bases from V and 5 bases from J, with 21 bases between. CDR1 and CDR2 (germline): MNHEY, SVGEGT. This CDR3 has 17 amino acids. TCRdb independently ran MiXCR on the RT-PCR reads; one entry per CDR3 protein. This sample has roughly 190,000 distinct CDR3 sequences; over 9.5% occur once, and the top ten carry approximately 32%. The entry originates in a study of response to subunit inactivated influenza vaccine. This sample was also put to use in a study of T cells expressing NK-cell markers. That study reports: A 5'RACE template switching approach incorporating UMIs was used to make TCR beta cDNA. The eight sequenced donors comprised seven who were HCMV-seropositive and one who was seronegative.

This clonotype was sampled from a man aged 50-60 years who received an inactivated influenza vaccine. J is TRBJ2-2 and V is TRBV6-2 or TRBV6-3; D is perhaps TRBD1 (6 bases). The sequencing here drew on CD8+ T cells sorted from PBMCs, taken approximately 13 days after vaccination. The CDR3 protein is CASSLASPGTWTGELFF. CDR3 nucleotides: TGTGCCAGCAGTCTAGCCTCTCCCGGGACATGGACCGGGGAGCTGTTTTTT.